The present T cell receptor beta chain was sequenced within a study of blood T cell repertoires in COVID-19. On the study more broadly: Specimens from acute and convalescent COVID-19 originated in the United States, Italy and Spain. Sample material is recorded as cDNA or gDNA derived from T cells, B-cell-depleted T cells, or PBMCs.

Per the study methods: Amplification of reference gene primers provided the estimated nucleated cell counts. Profiled with immunoSEQ multiplex PCR; TCRdb holds only in-frame clones, not every one. V, J and clone size were drawn from that table, and D and trimming were deduced from the DNA. The sample holds about 30,000 clones, almost 85% seen once. CDR1 ENHRY and CDR2 SYGVKD come from the germline V gene. This CDR3 spans 13 amino acids. V was trimmed by 6 bases and J by 4 bases, leaving 9 bases between them. The clonotype originates from an elderly man with active COVID-19. The sample comprised peripheral blood. The chain employs TRBV10-3 and TRBJ2-2; a possible D gene is TRBD1 (5 bases). CDR3 region: CAISRAGTGELFF. The CDR3 DNA follows: TGTGCCATCAGCAGGGCTGGCACCGGGGAGCTGTTTTTT.